These 25 T cell receptor beta chains were all obtained from the same sample, sequenced in a study of cytomegalovirus exposure and HLA in healthy donors. Clones were read by immunoSEQ multiplex PCR, and TCRdb kept only the in-frame ones, dropping some. This table holds 150,000 to 180,000 clones, more than 70% found once. The sequenced sample was PBMCs. These receptors were taken from a human donor in good health.

The CDR3 region has the DNA TGTGCCAGCAGCTCACACTCCTACGAGCAGTACTTC. It specifies CASSSHSYEQYF. This chain links TRBV7-8 with TRBJ2-7, with D unclear. Germline V gives CDR1 SGHVS, CDR2 FQNEAQ. V was pared by 4 bases and J by 0 bases, with 4 bases between. This CDR3 spans 12 amino acids.

The chain is built from TRBV28 and TRBJ1-4, with 7 bases that match TRBD1. Germline trimming cut 2 bases from V and 6 bases from J; bases unmatched to any gene: 9. Germline CDR1 MDHEN, CDR2 SYDVKM. The CDR3 runs to 16 residues. CDR3 protein: CASSLGLGDSYEKLFF. The CDR3 nucleotides read TGTGCCAGCAGTTTAGGGTTGGGGGACAGCTATGAAAAACTGTTTTTT.

The J gene is TRBJ2-3, the V gene TRBV2; 9 bases map to TRBD2. Per the germline V gene, CDR1 is SNHLY and CDR2 is FYNNEI. The CDR3 is made up of 16 amino acids. V lost 6 bases and J lost 1; bases outside the gene matches: 8. The CDR3 here is CASSILRTSGTDTQYF. The CDR3 DNA reads TGTGCCAGCAGCATTCTACGGACTAGCGGCACAGATACGCAGTATTTT.

This clone has only a few counts. This chain uses TRBV27 with TRBJ2-1; TRBD1 aligns across 7 bases. The CDR3 is 15 residues long. Germline trimming cut 5 bases from V and 0 bases from J; bases unmatched to any gene: 4. Germline CDR1 and CDR2: MNHEY and SMNVEV (reference sequence). The CDR3 DNA is TGTGCCAGCAGTAGGAGACAGGGCTCCTACAATGAGCAGTTCTTC. Its translation is CASSRRQGSYNEQFF.

The chain has TRBV14 and TRBJ1-2; TRBD1 agrees at 8 bases. The CDR3 length is 17 residues. Germline V gives CDR1 SGHDN, CDR2 FVKESK. J lost 0 bases, V lost 5 bases, and 11 bases had no gene match. CDR3 region: CASSYRQGTKANYGYTF. In nucleotides, the CDR3 is TGTGCCAGCAGCTACAGACAGGGGACAAAAGCTAACTATGGCTACACCTTC.

The chain is built from TRBV15 and TRBJ2-2, with TRBD2 as a possible D gene (5 bases). CDR3 length equals 12 residues. Trimming left V 9 bases short and J 6 bases short, with 11 bases between. Germline V gives CDR1 LNHNV, CDR2 YYDKDF (reference sequence). CDR3 DNA sequence: TGTGCCACGGACTCTGAGGCCGGGGAGCTGTTTTTT. It translates to CATDSEAGELFF.

CDR3 sequence: CASSHGYIGDGTEAFF. CDR3 in DNA: TGCGCCAGCAGCCACGGGTACATAGGAGATGGGACTGAAGCTTTCTTT. The rearrangement uses TRBV4-1 and TRBJ1-1, with D unclear. V was cut by 3 bases and J by 5 bases, with 19 bases left in between. The length of the CDR3 is 16 residues. CDR1 MGHRA and CDR2 YSYEKL come from the germline V gene.

V and J are TRBV29-1 and TRBJ2-1, with a possible D match to TRBD2 (6 bases). Trimming removed 6 bases from V and 8 bases from J, with 17 bases in between. The germline gives CDR1 SQVTM, CDR2 ANQGSEA. The CDR3 length is 13 residues. CDR3 nucleotides: TGCAGCGTAAACCGGGACTCTGGGGATGAGCAGTTCTTC. This sequence encodes CSVNRDSGDEQFF.

The rearrangement joins TRBV5-6 to TRBJ2-5, with 13 bases identical to TRBD2. CDR1 is SGHDT and CDR2 is YYEEEE in the germline V gene. Trimming removed 4 bases from V and 5 bases from J; junction bases left unmatched: 11. This CDR3 spans 17 amino acids. CDR3 coding DNA: TGTGCCAGCAGCCCCAATTTGGGACTAGCGGGACGGGAGACCCAGTACTTC. Amino acids: CASSPNLGLAGRETQYF.

CDR3 DNA sequence: TGTGCCAGCAAGTTCCGGGGGGCAATAGAGACCCAGTACTTC. As protein: CASKFRGAIETQYF. This chain uses TRBV27 with TRBJ2-5; D perhaps matches TRBD2 (7 bases). CDR1 and CDR2 from the germline V gene are MNHEY and SMNVEV (reference sequence). CDR3 length: 14 amino acids. V lost 7 bases and J 4 bases, leaving 16 bases between the germline ends.

The V call is TRBV19, the J call TRBJ2-7; 11 bases are shared with TRBD2. CDR1 LNHDA and CDR2 SQIVND come from the germline V gene (reference sequence). The CDR3 runs to 14 residues. The junction had 8 bases not matched to a gene; V was cut back by 4 bases and J by 9 bases. CDR3 amino acids: CASSTGLAEVVQYF. CDR3 in DNA: TGTGCCAGTAGTACGGGACTAGCGGAGGTAGTGCAGTACTTC.

The CDR3 DNA is TGTGCCAGCAGTTACAAGGCTAGCACGGGTGAGCAGTACTTC. This encodes CASSYKASTGEQYF. This chain joins TRBV6-6 and TRBJ2-7; D is perhaps TRBD2 (5 bases). CDR3 length equals 14 residues. Germline assignment: CDR1 MNHNY and CDR2 SVGAGI (reference sequence). Trimming cost V 2 bases and J 7 bases, with 15 bases left between them.

The chain employs TRBV5-6 and TRBJ2-6; 9 bases line up with TRBD2. Germline CDR1 is SGHDT and CDR2 is YYEEEE. CDR3 length equals 17 residues. J lost 1 base, V lost 4 bases, and 6 bases had no gene match. The CDR3 here is CASSETSGPSGANVLTF. For the CDR3, the DNA is TGTGCCAGCAGCGAGACTAGCGGCCCTTCTGGGGCCAACGTCCTGACTTTC.

This chain uses TRBV5-1 with TRBJ2-1, with TRBD2 as a possible D gene (5 bases). The V and J ends lost 3 bases and 9 bases respectively, with 13 bases between them. CDR1 is SGHRS, CDR2 YFSETQ, per germline. The CDR3 sequence is 13 residues long. The CDR3 DNA reads as TGCGCCAGCAGCTCACTAGAAGGTTCTGAGCAGTTCTTC. As protein: CASSSLEGSEQFF.

This clone turned up a few times. The V call is TRBV14, the J call TRBJ1-2; possibly TRBD1 for D (6 bases). Germline values: CDR1 SGHDN, CDR2 FVKESK. CDR3 length: 13 residues. The V end lost 4 bases, the J end lost 7 bases, and 13 bases lay between the germline ends. In DNA form, the CDR3 reads TGTGCCAGCAGCCGGGGGACACCTGGTGGCTACACCTTC. It codes for CASSRGTPGGYTF. Full variable domain (rest looked up from reference TRBV14 and TRBJ1-2): EAGVTQFPSHSVIEKGQTVTLRCDPISGHDNLYWYRRVMGKEIKFLLHFVKESKQDESGMPNNRFLAERTGGTYSTLKVQPAELEDSGVYFCASSRGTPGGYTFGSGTRLTVV.

This chain connects TRBV28 to TRBJ1-2; TRBD1 agrees at 9 bases. J gave up 4 bases and V 5 bases, and 14 bases lay outside the gene matches. CDR1 MDHEN and CDR2 SYDVKM come from the germline V gene. The length of the CDR3 is 17 residues. The CDR3 nucleotides are TGTGCCAGCAGTCCACCATACCGGGACAGGGTCTCCTATGGCTACACCTTC. Translated, it gives CASSPPYRDRVSYGYTF.

The chain is built from TRBV19 and TRBJ2-7; 12 bases agree with TRBD2. This CDR3 spans 15 amino acids. The V gene end was trimmed by 4 bases and the J gene end by 2 bases; junction bases not matched to a gene: 3. CDR1 and CDR2 from the germline V gene are LNHDA and SQIVND (reference sequence). DNA for the CDR3: TGTGCCAGTAGTACCCTAGCGGGAGGGACCTACGAGCAGTACTTC. This encodes CASSTLAGGTYEQYF.

CDR3 loop: CASGRQGGYYGYTF. In nucleotides, the CDR3 is TGTGCCAGCGGTCGACAGGGTGGTTACTATGGCTACACCTTC. The chain is built from TRBV6-5 and TRBJ1-2; TRBD1 matches 7 bases. Losses at the gene ends were 8 bases for V and 3 bases for J; bases not matched to a gene: 9. Germline V CDR1 and CDR2: MNHEY, SVGAGI. This CDR3 spans 14 amino acids.

A single count supports this clone. The rearrangement links TRBV4-1 to TRBJ1-6, with D hard to call. Deletions cut 0 bases from V and 6 bases from J, with 9 bases between. Per the germline V gene, CDR1 is MGHRA and CDR2 is YSYEKL. This CDR3 has 15 amino acids. CDR3 sequence reads: CASSQEVGPNSPLHF. CDR3 DNA: TGCGCCAGCAGCCAAGAGGTGGGCCCTAATTCACCCCTCCACTTT.

The chain is built from TRBV7-6 and TRBJ2-5; D call uncertain. Germline V gene sequence: CDR1 SGHVS, CDR2 FNYEAQ. The CDR3 contains 13 residues. V gave up 1 base and J gave up 4 bases, with 7 bases separating them. CDR3 sequence (DNA): TGTGCCAGCAGCTTAGTCCGGGTAGAGACCCAGTACTTC. The encoded protein is CASSLVRVETQYF. The entire variable domain, with the rest obtained from reference TRBV7-6 and TRBJ2-5, is as follows: GAGVSQSPRYKVTKRGQDVALRCDPISGHVSLYWYRQALGQGPEFLTYFNYEAQQDKSGLPNDRFSAERPEGSISTLTIQRTEQRDSAMYRCASSLVRVETQYFGPGTRLLVL.

The J gene is TRBJ2-7, the V gene TRBV7-8, with D maybe TRBD1 (6 bases). The germline V gene has CDR1 SGHVS and CDR2 FQNEAQ. V lost 5 bases and J 2 bases, leaving 19 bases between the germline ends. This CDR3 is 16 amino acids long. CDR3 in amino acids: CASSRIWTDLTYEQYF. The CDR3 DNA follows: TGTGCCAGCAGCCGTATTTGGACAGACCTAACCTACGAGCAGTACTTC. The full variable domain, in which reference TRBV7-8 and TRBJ2-7 provide the parts outside the CDR3, is GAGVSQSPRYKVAKRGQDVALRCDPISGHVSLFWYQQALGQGPEFLTYFQNEAQLDKSGLPSDRFFAERPEGSVSTLKIQRTQQEDSAVYLCASSRIWTDLTYEQYFGPGTRLTVT.

V usage is TRBV5-6 and J usage is TRBJ1-2, with no clear D. From germline, CDR1 is SGHDT and CDR2 YYEEEE. Trimming took 1 base from V and 0 from J, leaving 7 bases between them. This CDR3 contains 14 residues. The CDR3 is CASSLHRSNYGYTF. The CDR3 bases are TGTGCCAGCAGCTTGCACAGATCTAACTATGGCTACACCTTC.

V is TRBV6-1 and J is TRBJ2-1, with 7 bases lining up with TRBD2. The CDR3 is 11 amino acids. The V gene's germline CDR1 is MNHNS and CDR2 SASEGT. The ends lost 6 bases at V and 15 bases at J; junction bases unmatched: 8. The CDR3 loop reads CASSQTSFRFF. CDR3 sequence (DNA): TGTGCCAGCAGCCAGACTAGCTTCCGGTTCTTC.

The V and J genes are TRBV7-8 and TRBJ2-5; D remains ambiguous. CDR3 length: 12 residues. Trimming removed 4 bases at V and 1 base at J, with 4 bases between. Looked up from germline, CDR1 is SGHVS and CDR2 is FQNEAQ. The CDR3 region is CASSSFQETQYF. CDR3 nucleotides: TGTGCCAGCAGCTCGTTCCAAGAGACCCAGTACTTC.

The chain couples TRBV7-9 to TRBJ1-1, with D uncertain. This CDR3 is built from 13 residues. The V end lost 1 base, the J end lost 7 bases, and 10 bases lay between the germline ends. Germline CDR1 and CDR2: SEHNR and FQNEAQ (reference sequence). CDR3: CASSLDGGHEAFF. The CDR3 coding sequence is TGTGCCAGCAGCTTAGACGGAGGGCATGAAGCTTTCTTT.